This T cell receptor (beta chain) was retrieved from a study of blood T cells in healthy people across ages. Overall study: Template-switching capture recovered about one barcoded beta molecule per two T cells. Points from the study as a whole: Aged donors had fewer naive CD4+ cells and lower diversity than long-lived donors. No conclusive comparison of naive versus antigen-experienced cells was possible with unsorted PBMCs.

This clonotype was recorded once. Its antigen is not identified. A much larger clone is a single base away; this may be a read error. The V gene's germline CDR1 is SGHTA and CDR2 FQGNSA. Unmatched junction bases numbered 4, after V lost 2 bases and J lost 1 base. The CDR3 length is 16 residues. Those donating, healthy Caucasian individuals from Russia, were aged about 6 to 90. Using a J-beta primer mix together with a sample-barcoded 5' primer, a second PCR was run for roughly 6 to 12 cycles. Using its own MiXCR run on the 5' RACE reads, TCRdb lists one record per CDR3 protein. Among roughly 680,000 distinct CDR3 sequences listed, 40% to 65% were seen once.

The rearrangement joins TRBV7-2 to TRBJ2-5; 10 bases map to TRBD2. This clonotype was sampled from a woman of 80 years or more in good health. Sequencing was performed on blood. CDR3 region: CASSLLAGDTQETQYF. DNA of the CDR3: TGTGCCAGCAGCTTACTAGCGGGAGATACCCAAGAGACCCAGTACTTC.